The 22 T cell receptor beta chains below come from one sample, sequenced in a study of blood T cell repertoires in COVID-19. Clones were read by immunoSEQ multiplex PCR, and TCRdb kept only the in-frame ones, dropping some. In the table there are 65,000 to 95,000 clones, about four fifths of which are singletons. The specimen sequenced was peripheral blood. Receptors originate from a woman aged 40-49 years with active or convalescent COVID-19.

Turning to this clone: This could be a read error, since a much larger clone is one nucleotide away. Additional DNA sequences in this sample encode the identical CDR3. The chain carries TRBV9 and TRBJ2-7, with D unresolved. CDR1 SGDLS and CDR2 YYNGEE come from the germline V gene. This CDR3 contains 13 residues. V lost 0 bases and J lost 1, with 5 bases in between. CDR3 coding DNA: TGTGCCAGCAGCGTAGGTTATTCCTACGAGCAGTACTTC. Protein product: CASSVGYSYEQYF.

The CDR3 DNA reads TGCGCCAGCAGCAGAGGACAGAACACCGGGGAGCTGTTTTTT. Its translation is CASSRGQNTGELFF. This chain joins TRBV5-1 and TRBJ2-2; D may be TRBD1 (5 bases). V lost 4 bases and J lost 1, with 8 bases in between. The germline V gene has CDR1 SGHRS and CDR2 YFSETQ. The CDR3 has 14 residues.

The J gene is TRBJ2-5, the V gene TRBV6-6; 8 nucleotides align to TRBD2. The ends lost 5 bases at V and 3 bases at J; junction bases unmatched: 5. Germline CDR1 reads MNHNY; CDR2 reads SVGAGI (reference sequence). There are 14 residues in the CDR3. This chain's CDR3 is CASSRISGEETQYF. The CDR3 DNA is TGTGCCAGCAGTCGGATTAGCGGGGAAGAGACCCAGTACTTC.

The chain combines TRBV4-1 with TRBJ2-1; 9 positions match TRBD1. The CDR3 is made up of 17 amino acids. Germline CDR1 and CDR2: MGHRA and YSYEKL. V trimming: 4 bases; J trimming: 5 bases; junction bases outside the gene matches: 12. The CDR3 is CASSPRAGTGIHNEQFF. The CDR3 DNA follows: TGCGCCAGCAGCCCCCGGGCGGGGACAGGGATACACAATGAGCAGTTCTTC.

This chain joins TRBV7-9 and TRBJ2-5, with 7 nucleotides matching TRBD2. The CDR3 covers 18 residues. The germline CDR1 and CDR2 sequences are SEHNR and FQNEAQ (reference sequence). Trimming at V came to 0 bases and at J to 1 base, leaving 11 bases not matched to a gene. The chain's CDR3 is CASSLAKSGTKPQETQYF. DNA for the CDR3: TGTGCCAGCAGCTTAGCGAAATCTGGGACTAAACCCCAAGAGACCCAGTACTTC.

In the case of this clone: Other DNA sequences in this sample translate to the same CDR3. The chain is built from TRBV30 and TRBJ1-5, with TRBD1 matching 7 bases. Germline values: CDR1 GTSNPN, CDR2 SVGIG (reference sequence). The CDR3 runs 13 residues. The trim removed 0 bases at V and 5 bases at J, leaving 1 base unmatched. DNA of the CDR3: TGTGCCTGGAGTGTAACAGGGGATCAGCCCCAGCATTTT. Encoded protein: CAWSVTGDQPQHF.

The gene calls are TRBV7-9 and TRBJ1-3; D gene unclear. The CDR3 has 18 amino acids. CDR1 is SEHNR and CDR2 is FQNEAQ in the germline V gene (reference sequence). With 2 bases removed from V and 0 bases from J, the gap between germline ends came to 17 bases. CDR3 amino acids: CASSLFPWTAGSGNTIYF. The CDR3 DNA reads TGTGCCAGCAGCTTATTCCCTTGGACCGCGGGCTCTGGAAACACCATATATTTT. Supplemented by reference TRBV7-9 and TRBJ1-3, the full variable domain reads DTGVSQNPRHKITKRGQNVTFRCDPISEHNRLYWYRQTLGQGPEFLTYFQNEAQLEKSRLLSDRFSAERPKGSFSTLEIQRTEQGDSAMYLCASSLFPWTAGSGNTIYFGEGSWLTVV.

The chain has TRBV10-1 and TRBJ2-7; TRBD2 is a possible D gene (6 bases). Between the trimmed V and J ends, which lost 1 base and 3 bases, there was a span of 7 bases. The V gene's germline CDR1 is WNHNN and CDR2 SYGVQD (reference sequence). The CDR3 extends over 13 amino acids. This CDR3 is CASSEFGSYEQYF. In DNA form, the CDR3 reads TGCGCCAGCAGTGAGTTCGGGAGCTACGAGCAGTACTTC.

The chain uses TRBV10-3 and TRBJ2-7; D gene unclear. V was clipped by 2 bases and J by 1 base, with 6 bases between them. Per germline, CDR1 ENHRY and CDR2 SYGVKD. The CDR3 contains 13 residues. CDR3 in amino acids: CAISEPQSYEQYF. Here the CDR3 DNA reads TGTGCCATCAGTGAGCCCCAGTCCTACGAGCAGTACTTC.

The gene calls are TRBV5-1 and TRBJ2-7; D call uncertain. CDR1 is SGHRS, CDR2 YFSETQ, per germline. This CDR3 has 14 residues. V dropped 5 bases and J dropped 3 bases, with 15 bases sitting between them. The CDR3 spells CASRPGPISYEQYF. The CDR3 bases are TGCGCCAGCAGGCCAGGCCCTATAAGCTACGAGCAGTACTTC.

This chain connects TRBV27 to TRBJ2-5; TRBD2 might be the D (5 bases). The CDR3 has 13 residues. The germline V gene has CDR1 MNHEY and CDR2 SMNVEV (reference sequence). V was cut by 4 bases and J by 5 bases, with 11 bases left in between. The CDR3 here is CASSSSRGETQYF. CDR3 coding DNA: TGTGCCAGCAGTTCCAGCCGCGGGGAGACCCAGTACTTC.

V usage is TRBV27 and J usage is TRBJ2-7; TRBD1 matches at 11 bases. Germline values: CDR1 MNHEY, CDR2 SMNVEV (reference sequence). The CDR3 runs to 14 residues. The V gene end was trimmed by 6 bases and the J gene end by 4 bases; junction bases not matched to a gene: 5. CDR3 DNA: TGTGCCAGCAGCCCTGGGACAGGGGGGTACGAGCAGTACTTC. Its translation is CASSPGTGGYEQYF.

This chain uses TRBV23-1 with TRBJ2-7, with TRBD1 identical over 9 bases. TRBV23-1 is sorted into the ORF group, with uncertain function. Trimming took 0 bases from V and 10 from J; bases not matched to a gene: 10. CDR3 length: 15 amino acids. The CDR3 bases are TGCGCCAGCAGTCAATCGTGGACAGGGGTATGGGTCCAGTACTTC. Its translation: CASSQSWTGVWVQYF.

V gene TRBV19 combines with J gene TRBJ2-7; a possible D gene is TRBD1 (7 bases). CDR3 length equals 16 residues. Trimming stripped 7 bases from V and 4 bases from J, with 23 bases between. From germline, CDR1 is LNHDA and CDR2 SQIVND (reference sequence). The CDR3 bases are TGTGCCAGTACCCCCGGAATCGGCAGGGGGGATTACGAGCAGTACTTC. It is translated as CASTPGIGRGDYEQYF.

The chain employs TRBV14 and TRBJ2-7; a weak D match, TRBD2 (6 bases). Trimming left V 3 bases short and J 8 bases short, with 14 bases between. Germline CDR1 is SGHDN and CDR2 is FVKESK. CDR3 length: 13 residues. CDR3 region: CASSQGGSSKQYF. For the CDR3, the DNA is TGTGCCAGCAGCCAGGGGGGTTCTTCGAAGCAGTACTTC.

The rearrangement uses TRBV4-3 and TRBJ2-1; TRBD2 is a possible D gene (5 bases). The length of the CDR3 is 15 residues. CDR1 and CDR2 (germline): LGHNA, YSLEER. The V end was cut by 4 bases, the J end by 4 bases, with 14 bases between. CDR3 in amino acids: CASSREREKYNEQFF. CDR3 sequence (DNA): TGCGCCAGCAGCCGAGAGAGGGAGAAGTACAATGAGCAGTTCTTC.

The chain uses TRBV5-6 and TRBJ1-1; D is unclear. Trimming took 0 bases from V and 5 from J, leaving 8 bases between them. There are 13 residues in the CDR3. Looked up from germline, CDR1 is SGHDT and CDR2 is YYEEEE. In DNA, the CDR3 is TGTGCCAGCAGCTTGGTATTTAGTACTGAAGCTTTCTTT. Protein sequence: CASSLVFSTEAFF.

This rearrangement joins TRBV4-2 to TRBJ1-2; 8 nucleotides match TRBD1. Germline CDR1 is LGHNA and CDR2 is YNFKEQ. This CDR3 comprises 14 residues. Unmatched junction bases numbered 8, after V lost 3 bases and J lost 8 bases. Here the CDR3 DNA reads TGTGCCAGCAGCCATGACAGGGGAACGCGGGGCTACACCTTC. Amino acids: CASSHDRGTRGYTF.

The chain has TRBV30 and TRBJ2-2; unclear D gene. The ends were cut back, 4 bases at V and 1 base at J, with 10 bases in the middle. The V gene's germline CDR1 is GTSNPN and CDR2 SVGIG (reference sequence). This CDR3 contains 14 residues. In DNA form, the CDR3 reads TGTGCCTGGAACCCACAGCTGAACACCGGGGAGCTGTTTTTT. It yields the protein CAWNPQLNTGELFF.

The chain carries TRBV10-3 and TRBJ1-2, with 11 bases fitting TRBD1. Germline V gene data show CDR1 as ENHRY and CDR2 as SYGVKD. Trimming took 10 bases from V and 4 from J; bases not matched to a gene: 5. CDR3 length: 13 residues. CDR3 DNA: TGTGCCACCGATGGACAGGGGGCCTATGGCTACACCTTC. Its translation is CATDGQGAYGYTF.

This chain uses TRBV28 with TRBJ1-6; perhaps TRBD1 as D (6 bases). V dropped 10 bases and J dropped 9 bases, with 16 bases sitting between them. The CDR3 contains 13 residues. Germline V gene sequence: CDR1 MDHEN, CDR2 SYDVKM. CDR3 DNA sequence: TGTGCCACCTCAGGGGCTTTCGGTTCACCCCTCCACTTT. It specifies CATSGAFGSPLHF.

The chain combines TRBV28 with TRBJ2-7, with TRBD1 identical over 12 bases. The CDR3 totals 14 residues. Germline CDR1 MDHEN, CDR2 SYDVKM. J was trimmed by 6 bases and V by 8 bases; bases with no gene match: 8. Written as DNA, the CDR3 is TGTGCCAGCGGGACCGGGACAGGGGGCCGCGAGCAGTACTTC. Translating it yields CASGTGTGGREQYF.